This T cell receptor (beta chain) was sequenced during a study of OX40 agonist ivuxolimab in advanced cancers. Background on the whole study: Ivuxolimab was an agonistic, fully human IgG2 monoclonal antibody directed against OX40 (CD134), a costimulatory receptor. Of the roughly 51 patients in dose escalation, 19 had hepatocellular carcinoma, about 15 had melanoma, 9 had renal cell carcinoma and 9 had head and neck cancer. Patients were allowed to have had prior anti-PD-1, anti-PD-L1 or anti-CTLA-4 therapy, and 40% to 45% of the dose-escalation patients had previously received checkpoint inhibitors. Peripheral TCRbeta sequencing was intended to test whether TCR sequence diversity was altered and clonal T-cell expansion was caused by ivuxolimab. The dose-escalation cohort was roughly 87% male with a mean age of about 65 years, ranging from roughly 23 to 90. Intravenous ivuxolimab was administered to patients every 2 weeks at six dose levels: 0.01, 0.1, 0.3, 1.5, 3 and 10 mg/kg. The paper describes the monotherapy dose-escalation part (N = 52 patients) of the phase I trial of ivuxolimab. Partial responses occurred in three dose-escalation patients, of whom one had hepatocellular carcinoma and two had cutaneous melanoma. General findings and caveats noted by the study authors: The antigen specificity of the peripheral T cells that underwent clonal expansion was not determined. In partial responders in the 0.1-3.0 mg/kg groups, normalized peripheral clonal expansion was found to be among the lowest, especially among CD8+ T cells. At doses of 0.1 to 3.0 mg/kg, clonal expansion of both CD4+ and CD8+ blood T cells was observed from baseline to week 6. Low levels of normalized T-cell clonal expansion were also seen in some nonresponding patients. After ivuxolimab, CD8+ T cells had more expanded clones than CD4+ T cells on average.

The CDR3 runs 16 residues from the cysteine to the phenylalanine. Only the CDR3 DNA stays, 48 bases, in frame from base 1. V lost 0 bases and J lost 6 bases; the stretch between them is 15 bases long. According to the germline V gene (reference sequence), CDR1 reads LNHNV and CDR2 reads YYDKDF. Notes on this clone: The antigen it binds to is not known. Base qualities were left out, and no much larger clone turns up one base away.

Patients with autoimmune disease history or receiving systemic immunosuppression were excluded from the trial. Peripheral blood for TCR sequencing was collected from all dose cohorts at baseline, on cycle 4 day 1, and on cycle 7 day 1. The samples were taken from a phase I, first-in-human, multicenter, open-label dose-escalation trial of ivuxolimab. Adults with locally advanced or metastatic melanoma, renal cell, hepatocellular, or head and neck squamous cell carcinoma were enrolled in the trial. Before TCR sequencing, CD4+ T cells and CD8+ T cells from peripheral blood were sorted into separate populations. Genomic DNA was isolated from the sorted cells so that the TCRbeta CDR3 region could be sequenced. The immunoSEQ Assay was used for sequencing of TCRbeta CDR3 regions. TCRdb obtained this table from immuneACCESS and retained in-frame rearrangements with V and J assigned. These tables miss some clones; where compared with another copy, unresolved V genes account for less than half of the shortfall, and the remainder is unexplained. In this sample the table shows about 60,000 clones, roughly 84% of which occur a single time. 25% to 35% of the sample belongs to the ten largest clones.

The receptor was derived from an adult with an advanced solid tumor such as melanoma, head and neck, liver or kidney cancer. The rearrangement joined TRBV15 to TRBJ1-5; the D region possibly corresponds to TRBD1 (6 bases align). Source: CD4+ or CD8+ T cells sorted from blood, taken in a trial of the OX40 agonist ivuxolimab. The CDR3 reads CATSRDSRTVRQPQHF. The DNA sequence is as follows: TGTGCCACCAGCAGAGACTCTAGGACAGTTCGTCAGCCCCAGCATTTT.